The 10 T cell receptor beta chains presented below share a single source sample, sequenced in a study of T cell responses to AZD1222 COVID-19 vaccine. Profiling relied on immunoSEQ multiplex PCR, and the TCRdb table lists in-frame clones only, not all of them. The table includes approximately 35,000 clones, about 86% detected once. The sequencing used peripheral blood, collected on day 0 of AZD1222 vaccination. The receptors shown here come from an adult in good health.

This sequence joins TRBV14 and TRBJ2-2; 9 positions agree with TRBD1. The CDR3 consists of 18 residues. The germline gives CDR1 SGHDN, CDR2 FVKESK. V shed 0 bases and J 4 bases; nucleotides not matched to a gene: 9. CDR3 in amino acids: CASSQDMPGQGITGELFF. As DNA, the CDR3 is TGTGCCAGCAGCCAAGATATGCCGGGACAGGGTATCACCGGGGAGCTGTTTTTT.

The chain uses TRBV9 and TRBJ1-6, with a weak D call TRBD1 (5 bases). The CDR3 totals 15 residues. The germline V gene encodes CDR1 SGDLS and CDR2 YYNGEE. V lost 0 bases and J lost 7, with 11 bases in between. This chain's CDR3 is CASSVATQGNSPLHF. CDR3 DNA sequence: TGTGCCAGCAGCGTAGCGACCCAGGGAAATTCACCCCTCCACTTT. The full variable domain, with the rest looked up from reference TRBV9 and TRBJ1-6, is DSGVTQTPKHLITATGQRVTLRCSPRSGDLSVYWYQQSLDQGLQFLIQYYNGEERAKGNILERFSAQQFPDLHSELNLSSLELGDSALYFCASSVATQGNSPLHFGNGTRLTVT.

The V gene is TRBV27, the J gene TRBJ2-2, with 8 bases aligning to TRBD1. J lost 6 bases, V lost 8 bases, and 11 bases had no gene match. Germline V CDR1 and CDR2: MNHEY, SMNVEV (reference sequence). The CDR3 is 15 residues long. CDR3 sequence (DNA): TGTGCCAGCGGACTTACAGGGGGTACGGCCGGGGAGCTGTTTTTT. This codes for CASGLTGGTAGELFF.

CDR3 sequence (DNA): TGTGCCTGGAGTCCTCGCAAAGGAGAAGCTTTCTTT. Residues: CAWSPRKGEAFF. The rearrangement uses TRBV30 and TRBJ1-1; D remains unclear. The CDR3 covers 12 residues. Germline CDR1 is GTSNPN and CDR2 is SVGIG (reference sequence). Trimming removed 2 bases from V and 8 bases from J, with 12 bases in between.

The CDR3 sequence is CASSQGQGYGYTF. The CDR3 region has the DNA TGTGCCAGCAGCCAAGGACAGGGCTATGGCTACACCTTC. This sequence joins TRBV12-3 or TRBV12-4 and TRBJ1-2, with TRBD1 matching 8 bases. CDR3 length: 13 residues. V trimming: 6 bases; J trimming: 4 bases; junction bases outside the gene matches: 4.

CDR3 amino acids: CASSPGGLNTEAFF. In DNA form, the CDR3 reads TGTGCCAGCAGCCCCGGCGGATTGAACACTGAAGCTTTCTTT. This rearrangement joins TRBV3-1 (or the pseudogene TRBV3-2) to TRBJ1-1; D unresolved. This CDR3 comprises 14 residues. Germline V gene lookup returns CDR1 LGHDT and CDR2 YNNKEL (reference sequence). Trimming removed 4 bases from V and 0 bases from J, with 9 bases in between.

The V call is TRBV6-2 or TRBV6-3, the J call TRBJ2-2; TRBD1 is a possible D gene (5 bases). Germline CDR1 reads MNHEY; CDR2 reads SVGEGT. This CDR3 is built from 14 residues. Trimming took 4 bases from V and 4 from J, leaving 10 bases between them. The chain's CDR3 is CASSSQGLTGELFF. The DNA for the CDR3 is TGTGCCAGCAGTTCCCAGGGTCTCACCGGGGAGCTGTTTTTT.

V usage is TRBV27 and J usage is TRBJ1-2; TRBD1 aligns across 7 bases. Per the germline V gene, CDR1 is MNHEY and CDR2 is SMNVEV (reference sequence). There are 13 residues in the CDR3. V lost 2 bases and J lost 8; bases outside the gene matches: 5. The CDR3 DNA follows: TGTGCCAGCAGTTTAACAGGGGCCTGGGGCTACACCTTC. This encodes CASSLTGAWGYTF.

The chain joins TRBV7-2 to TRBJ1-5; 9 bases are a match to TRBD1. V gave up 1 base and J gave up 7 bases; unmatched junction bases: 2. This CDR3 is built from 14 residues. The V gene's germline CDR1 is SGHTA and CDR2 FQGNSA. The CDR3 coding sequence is TGTGCCAGCAGCTTAGGGGGACAGGGCCAGCCCCAGCATTTT. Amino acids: CASSLGGQGQPQHF.

CDR3 sequence: CASSPSGGAGNTIYF. The CDR3, as DNA: TGTGCCAGCAGCCCTTCCGGGGGGGCTGGAAACACCATATATTTT. V is TRBV7-2 and J is TRBJ1-3, with D perhaps matching TRBD1 (5 bases). The length of the CDR3 is 15 residues. CDR1 is SGHTA, CDR2 FQGNSA, per germline. V was clipped by 5 bases and J by 2 bases, with 13 bases between them.